Listed below are T cell receptor beta chains from one sample, sequenced in a study of CD8 T cells in Susac syndrome. TCRdb re-called the immunoSEQ multiplex PCR reads with MiXCR, one entry per CDR3 protein. The data hold about 300,000 distinct CDR3 sequences, with about 88% observed a single time. The sample comprised CD8+ T cells from PBMCs. The receptors shown here come from a human donor with multiple sclerosis. Both conserved end residues are trimmed from each CDR3.

>TRBV5-6|TRBJ1-5
ASSLAYSRELGNQPQH
>TRBV4-3|TRBJ2-2
ASSFGHPTTGELF
>TRBV7-9|TRBJ2-1
ASSTGRHNEQF
>TRBV7-9|TRBJ2-2
ASSLDDRGAGELF
>TRBV18|TRBJ2-7
ASSQGQGVFSTSYEQY
>TRBV7-2|TRBJ1-5
ASSLGVFGNQPQH
>TRBV27|TRBJ2-2
ASSSGLGLGELF
>TRBV7-9|TRBJ1-5
ASSPIGAQH
>TRBV7-2|TRBJ2-7
ASSSARGTPYEQY
>TRBV20-1|TRBJ1-5
SAEVGVLGPYNQPQH
>TRBV4-3|TRBJ1-2
ASSQDRQTGYGYT
>TRBV4-2|TRBJ1-6
ASSQGGGSPLH
>TRBV27|TRBJ2-1
ASSSLAGGNEQF
>TRBV12-3/TRBV12-4|TRBJ2-1
ASSLEGSGGPEQF
>TRBV25-1|TRBJ1-2
ASSERPGQDYGYT
>TRBV20-1|TRBJ2-1
SARISPGGEQF
>TRBV28|TRBJ2-7
ASSFSGRGPYEQY
>TRBV12-3/TRBV12-4|TRBJ2-7
ASSLGTVKIYEQY
>TRBV27|TRBJ2-3
ASSLMATADTQY
>TRBV9|TRBJ2-1
ASSVDGRAGYNEQF
>TRBV9|TRBJ2-6
ASSVARGRSGANVLT
>TRBV27|TRBJ2-1
ASSLSVYNEQF
>TRBV19|TRBJ1-5
ASSISDYSNQPQH
>TRBV18|TRBJ2-2
ASSRTSGTENTGELF
>TRBV4-1|TRBJ2-5
ASSQAARSGETQY
>TRBV4-2|TRBJ2-3
ASSQDVGLAPGSKY
>TRBV12-3/TRBV12-4|TRBJ2-1
ASSLVRPDEQF
>TRBV30|TRBJ1-1
AWSVVQSTEAF
>TRBV27|TRBJ2-1
ASMVSGDLPNEQF
>TRBV30|TRBJ2-7
AWSGGQSYEQY
>TRBV20-1|TRBJ2-1
SARSGSDQQF
>TRBV29-1|TRBJ2-7
SVEIGVTEAYEQY
>TRBV25-1|TRBJ2-1
ASSVGTGLGNEQF
>TRBV7-2|TRBJ2-7
ASSLSSGGAYEQY
>TRBV21-1|TRBJ2-1
ASSKVSTGGSYNEQF
>TRBV23-1|TRBJ2-1
ASSQSIPGGEQF
>TRBV20-1|TRBJ2-1
SARATSQYEQF
>TRBV28|TRBJ2-7
ASIPRTSPEQY
>TRBV6-4|TRBJ2-3
ASSEAGTVDTQY
>TRBV20-1|TRBJ2-2
SATGANTGELF
>TRBV15|TRBJ2-2
ATSRDNWLAGGSTGELF
>TRBV6-6|TRBJ2-7
ASSPPVPSSYEQY